This entry lists 3 T cell receptor beta chains sequenced from one sample in a study of T cells after posttransplantation cyclophosphamide. Cyclophosphamide on days +3 and +4 followed busulfan-fludarabine conditioning and a marrow graft. Using immunoSEQ multiplex PCR, the repertoire was profiled, and TCRdb retains in-frame clones only, with some absent. The sample was found to contain around 10,000 clones, and every one recurs. Material: PBMCs, obtained after allogeneic stem cell transplant with posttransplant cyclophosphamide. The receptor set was obtained from a female patient aged 40 to 55 who received an allogeneic stem cell transplant from a related donor, was CMV-positive, and had no GVHD. Some T cells may be supplied by the graft donor.

This clone was detected ten times or more. The chain has TRBV7-9 and TRBJ1-4; D perhaps matches TRBD1 (6 bases). This CDR3 contains 17 residues. The germline gives CDR1 SEHNR, CDR2 FQNEAQ (reference sequence). Trimming removed 0 bases at V and 6 bases at J, with 17 bases between. The DNA for the CDR3 is TGTGCCAGCAGCTTAGCGGGGCAGGGGCGAGACTATGAAAAACTGTTTTTT. Translation gives CASSLAGQGRDYEKLFF. Full variable domain (outside the CDR3, taken from reference TRBV7-9 and TRBJ1-4): DTGVSQNPRHKITKRGQNVTFRCDPISEHNRLYWYRQTLGQGPEFLTYFQNEAQLEKSRLLSDRFSAERPKGSFSTLEIQRTEQGDSAMYLCASSLAGQGRDYEKLFFGSGTQLSVL.

This clone was seen repeatedly, ten times or more. The V call is TRBV7-6, the J call TRBJ2-7; D might be TRBD1 (6 bases). Trimming took 5 bases from V and 3 from J, leaving 8 bases between them. The germline gives CDR1 SGHVS, CDR2 FNYEAQ. This CDR3 region has 12 residues. CDR3 in amino acids: CASSGDNYEQYF. In DNA form, the CDR3 reads TGTGCCAGCAGCGGGGACAACTACGAGCAGTACTTC.

In this sample, this clone turned up many times. This chain joins TRBV29-1 and TRBJ2-4; TRBD1 might be the D (6 bases). V lost 6 bases to trimming and J lost 2 bases, with 11 bases between them. CDR3 length equals 13 residues. Looked up from germline, CDR1 is SQVTM and CDR2 is ANQGSEA. The CDR3 region is CSVRTETKNIQYF. CDR3 nucleotide sequence: TGCAGCGTGCGGACAGAGACCAAAAACATTCAGTACTTC.